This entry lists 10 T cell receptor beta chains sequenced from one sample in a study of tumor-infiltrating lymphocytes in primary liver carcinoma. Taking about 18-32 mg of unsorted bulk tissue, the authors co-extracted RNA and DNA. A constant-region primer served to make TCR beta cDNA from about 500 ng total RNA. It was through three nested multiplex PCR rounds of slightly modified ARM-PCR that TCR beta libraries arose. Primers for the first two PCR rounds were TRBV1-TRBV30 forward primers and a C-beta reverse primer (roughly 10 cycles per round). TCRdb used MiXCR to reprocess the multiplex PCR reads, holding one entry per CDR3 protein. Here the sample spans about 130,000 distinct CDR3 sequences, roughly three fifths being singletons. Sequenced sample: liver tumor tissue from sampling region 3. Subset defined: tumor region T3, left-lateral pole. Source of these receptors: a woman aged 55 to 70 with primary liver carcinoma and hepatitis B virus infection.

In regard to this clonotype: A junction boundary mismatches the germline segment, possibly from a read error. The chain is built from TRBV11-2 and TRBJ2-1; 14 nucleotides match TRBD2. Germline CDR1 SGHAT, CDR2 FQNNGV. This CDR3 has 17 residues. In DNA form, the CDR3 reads TGTACCAGCACCAGGAGACTAGCGGGAGGGCCGGGGGATGTGCAGTTCTTC. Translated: CTSTRRLAGGPGDVQFF.

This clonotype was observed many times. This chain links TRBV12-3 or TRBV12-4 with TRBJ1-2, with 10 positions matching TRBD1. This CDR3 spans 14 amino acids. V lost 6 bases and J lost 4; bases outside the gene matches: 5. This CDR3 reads CASRRQGASYGYTF. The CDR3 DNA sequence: TGTGCCAGCAGACGACAGGGGGCTTCCTATGGCTACACCTTC.

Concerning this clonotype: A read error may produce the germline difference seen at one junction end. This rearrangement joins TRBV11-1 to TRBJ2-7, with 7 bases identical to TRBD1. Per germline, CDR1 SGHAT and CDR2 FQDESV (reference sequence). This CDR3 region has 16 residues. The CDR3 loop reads CAGSSRPTGALYELYF. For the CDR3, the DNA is TGTGCCGGCAGCTCCAGGCCCACAGGGGCCCTTTACGAGCTGTACTTC.

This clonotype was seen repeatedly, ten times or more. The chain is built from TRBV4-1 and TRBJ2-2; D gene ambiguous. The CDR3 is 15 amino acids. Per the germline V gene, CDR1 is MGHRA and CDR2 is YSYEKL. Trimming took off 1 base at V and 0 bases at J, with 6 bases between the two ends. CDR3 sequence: CASSQGIANTGELFF. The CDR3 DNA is TGCGCCAGCAGCCAAGGGATCGCGAACACCGGGGAGCTGTTTTTT.

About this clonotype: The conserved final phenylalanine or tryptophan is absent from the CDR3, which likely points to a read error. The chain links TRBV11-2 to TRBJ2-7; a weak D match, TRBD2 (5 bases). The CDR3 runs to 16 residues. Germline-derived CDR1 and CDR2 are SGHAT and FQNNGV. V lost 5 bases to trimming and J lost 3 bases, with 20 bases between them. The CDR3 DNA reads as TGTGCCAGCAGCATAGCGTCGAGGGCAGGAGGCTACGAGCAGTACTAC. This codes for CASSIASRAGGYEQYY.

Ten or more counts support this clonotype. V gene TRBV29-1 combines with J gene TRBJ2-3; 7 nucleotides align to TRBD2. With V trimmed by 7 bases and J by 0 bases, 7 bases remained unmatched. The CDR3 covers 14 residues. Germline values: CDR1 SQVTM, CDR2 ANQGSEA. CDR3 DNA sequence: TGCAGCGCCGACCGGGAGGAAAGCACAGATACGCAGTATTTT. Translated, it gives CSADREESTDTQYF.

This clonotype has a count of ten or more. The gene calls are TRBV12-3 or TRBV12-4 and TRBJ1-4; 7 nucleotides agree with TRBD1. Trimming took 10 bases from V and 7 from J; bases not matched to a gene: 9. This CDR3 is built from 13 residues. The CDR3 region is CATKDRQGEKLFF. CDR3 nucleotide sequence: TGTGCCACGAAGGACAGGCAGGGTGAAAAACTGTTTTTT.

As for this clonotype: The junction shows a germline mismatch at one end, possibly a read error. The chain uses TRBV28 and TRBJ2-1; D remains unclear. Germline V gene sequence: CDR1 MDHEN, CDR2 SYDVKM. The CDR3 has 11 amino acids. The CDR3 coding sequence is TGTGCCAGTAGTTTGCCCCATGGGCAGTTCTTC. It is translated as CASSLPHGQFF.

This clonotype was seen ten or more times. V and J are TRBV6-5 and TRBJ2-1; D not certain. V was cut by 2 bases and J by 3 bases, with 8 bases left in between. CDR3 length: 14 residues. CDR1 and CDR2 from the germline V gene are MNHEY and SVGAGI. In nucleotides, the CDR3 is TGTGCCAGCAGTTACGGGCGCGGCTACAATGAGCAGTTCTTC. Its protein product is CASSYGRGYNEQFF.

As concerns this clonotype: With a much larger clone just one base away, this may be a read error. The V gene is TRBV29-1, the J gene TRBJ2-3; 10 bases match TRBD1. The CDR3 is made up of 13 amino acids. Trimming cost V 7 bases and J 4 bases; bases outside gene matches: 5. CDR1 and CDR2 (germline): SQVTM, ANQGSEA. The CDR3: CSGVTGGADTQYF. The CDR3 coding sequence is TGCAGCGGTGTGACAGGGGGCGCAGATACGCAGTATTTT.